Sequencing of this TCR beta chain was carried out in a study of cytomegalovirus exposure and HLA in healthy donors. Study outcomes and limitations: In vitro experiments confirmed that three CMV-associated chains were specific for CMV antigens.

The CDR3 spans 15 residues. CDR1 is SGHTA, CDR2 FQGNSA, per germline. V dropped 5 bases and J dropped 3 bases, with 16 bases sitting between them. It was with 60 Vbeta and 13 Jbeta primers that the PCR ran. Generated by immunoSEQ multiplex PCR, the TCRdb table keeps only in-frame clones and is missing some. This sample yields 95,000 to 150,000 clones, of which approximately 78% are seen a single time; 3.3% belongs to the top ten. This clone was observed a few times. Its antigen is unidentified. Sequenced: PBMCs. This chain links TRBV7-2 with TRBJ1-2, with D possibly TRBD1 on 6 matching bases. The receptor's source is a woman in her 30s in good health and CMV-seropositive. CDR3 residues: CASSPRGGLDYGYTF. The CDR3 coding sequence is TGTGCCAGCAGCCCACGTGGGGGCCTAGACTATGGCTACACCTTC.